This T cell receptor beta chain is from a study of CD8 T cells in ankylosing spondylitis. Study conclusions and caveats: Ankylosing spondylitis blood appeared to be characterized by a TCR beta motif of under 10 highly homologous variants.

Quantitative barcoded 5'-RACE was used to prepare TCR beta libraries. TCRdb analysed the 5' RACE reads with MiXCR anew, one entry per CDR3 protein. The table records about 90,000 distinct CDR3 sequences, roughly 8.8% of them present only once. This clonotype was seen a handful of times. The antigen is unknown. This receptor was identified in a male donor with ankylosing spondylitis. Sequencing was performed on blood, either unsorted or a sorted T cell fraction (not recorded which).

The CDR3 sequence is CASSYRDRETEAFF. CDR3 sequence (DNA): TGTGCCAGCAGCTACCGGGACAGGGAGACTGAAGCTTTCTTT. The rearrangement links TRBV7-9 to TRBJ1-1, with TRBD1 matching 9 bases. J lost 5 bases, V lost 4 bases, and 5 bases had no gene match. The length of the CDR3 is 14 residues. Germline V gene lookup returns CDR1 SEHNR and CDR2 FQNEAQ (reference sequence).